The present TCR beta chain was sequenced within a study of blood T cell repertoires in COVID-19 (dated by TCRdb to 2020 to 2021). Regarding the study in general: Samples from collaborators originated in the United States, Italy and Spain and spanned both the acute and convalescent phases of COVID-19. The dataset comprised deeply sampled blood TCRbeta repertoires from subjects exposed to, actively infected with, or recovered from COVID-19. The material from the prospective study consisted of cDNA or gDNA derived from T cells, B-cell-depleted T cells, or PBMCs. The samples were drawn from the first 160 participants of the ongoing ImmuneRACE study and from over 950 subjects provided by 6 global collaborators. The repertoires were released in a freely available public database meant as a resource for research on the immune response to SARS-CoV-2. HLA class I and class II types, where available, came from metadata supplied by the sample provider rather than from assay-based typing. Sample metadata almost always included a de-identified subject ID, COVID-19 status, age in years and sex.

What the research found in general, with its limitations: How much clinical and demographic metadata was included differed by source and by participant, and the metadata was provided uncurated.

Remarks on this clone: It lacks a known antigen. No clone much larger than this one lies a single base away; base qualities are absent.

The CDR3 holds 16 amino acids from the cysteine to the phenylalanine. Of all the DNA, just the CDR3 is kept, 48 bases in frame from base 1. Trimming takes 3 bases off V and 4 bases off J; junction bases not matched to a gene: 10. CDR1 and CDR2, looked up from the germline V gene, are SGHTS and YDEGEE. The immunoSEQ Assay, a bias-controlled multiplex PCR, was used to amplify TCRbeta CDR3 regions from genomic DNA. From the authors' description of their analysis: Within the assay, amplification of reference gene primers was used to estimate how many nucleated cells each sample contained. Sequence reads were collapsed and filtered to measure the absolute abundance of every unique TCRbeta CDR3 rearrangement. Productive Simpson clonality was computed per sample as the square root of Simpson's diversity index over productive rearrangements. TCRdb retrieved this table from immuneACCESS and kept in-frame rearrangements only. Not all clones are present; in checked studies, unresolved V genes account for under half, and no reason is known for the remainder. D and trimming were read from the DNA, whereas the V and J calls and clone size are those reported in that table. The sample table contains around 26,000 clones; only one count was recorded for 92% of them. The leading ten clones occupy around 30% of the sample.

Collaborating institutions collected whole blood in K2EDTA tubes following their own protocols. For TCRbeta analysis, collaborators shipped samples in one of three forms: frozen whole blood, isolated PBMCs, or DNA extracted from either of those sample types. This receptor was obtained from a man aged 70-80 years with active COVID-19. The chain uses TRBV5-8 and TRBJ1-5, with 7 junctional bases fitting TRBD1. Sequencing used peripheral blood. CDR3 protein: CASSSQQGNFNQPQHF. The DNA reads TGTGCCAGCAGCTCGCAACAGGGGAATTTTAATCAGCCCCAGCATTTT.